This T cell receptor beta chain stems from a study of radiotherapy plus CTLA-4 blockade in lung cancer. About the research overall: Objective responses emerged in about 20% of patients, and 31% attained disease control.

Sequencing was performed with immunoSEQ multiplex PCR; in TCRdb, only in-frame clones are kept and a portion is missing. The sample consists of approximately 77,000 clones, roughly 79% of them appearing once. CDR3 length: 14 amino acids. The germline V gene encodes CDR1 MDHEN and CDR2 SYDVKM. V was clipped by 8 bases and J by 7 bases, with 15 bases between them. Findings and caveats of the study: Per reports, early blood T cell clone dynamics, plus interferon-beta, forecast response most strongly. Some TCR clones had been derived from tumors. These clones expanded in peripheral blood after radiotherapy plus ipilimumab.

Chemo-refractory metastatic non-small-cell lung cancer patients were treated with focal radiation plus CTLA-4 blockade with ipilimumab. In this sample, this clone turned up many times. Its antigen remains unidentified. The TCR sequence derives from a human donor with non-small cell lung cancer whose response to radiotherapy plus ipilimumab could not be evaluated. Some clones in this sample may be carry-over from other donors' samples. The chain joins TRBV28 to TRBJ1-6; D is perhaps TRBD1 (6 bases). Here the sequenced sample was peripheral blood, taken from a patient treated with radiotherapy plus ipilimumab. This CDR3 is CASGSTGLNSPLHF. The CDR3 DNA is TGTGCCAGCGGATCGACAGGCCTAAATTCACCCCTCCACTTT.